Here is one TCR beta chain with its context. The data derive from a study of CD8 T cells in Susac syndrome. The CDR3 has 16 amino acids. V was pared by 5 bases and J by 4 bases, with 11 bases of the junction left unmatched. Germline CDR1 and CDR2: MNHNS and SASEGT. The RNA, about 0.45 to 1 ug, was put through reverse transcription using random hexamers. TCRdb ran MiXCR on the immunoSEQ multiplex PCR reads and lists one entry per CDR3 protein. The data show some 170,000 distinct CDR3 sequences, roughly 93% seen once. The genes are TRBV6-1 and TRBJ2-3, with 8 bases aligning to TRBD2. The TCR was taken from a human donor in good health. What was sequenced was CD4+ T cells from PBMCs. CDR3 coding DNA: TGTGCCAGCAGTCCCCCGGGGGGGCCGGGGGCAGATACGCAGTATTTT. Translating it yields CASSPPGGPGADTQYF.